The clone carrying this TCR beta chain was picked up one time. The data belong to a study of blood T cell repertoires in COVID-19. Study-level information: Acute-phase and convalescent COVID-19 samples originated in the United States, Italy and Spain. T cells, B-cell-depleted T cells, or PBMCs provided the cDNA or gDNA that served as material.

Profiling relied on immunoSEQ multiplex PCR, and the TCRdb table lists in-frame clones only, not all of them. Counted here are 95,000 to 100,000 clones, 70% to 85% occurring once; the ten biggest clones make up about 9.4%. This CDR3 has 16 amino acids. With 1 base removed from V and 1 base from J, the gap between germline ends came to 11 bases. Germline CDR1 LGHNA, CDR2 YNFKEQ. The specimen was peripheral blood. The sequence derives from a man aged 65-85 years with acute or convalescent COVID-19. V and J are TRBV4-2 and TRBJ2-1, with D uncertain. CDR3: CASSQGFAGSYNEQFF. The CDR3 nucleotides read TGTGCCAGCAGCCAAGGGTTTGCCGGGTCCTACAATGAGCAGTTCTTC.